Presented here are 18 T cell receptor beta chains from one specimen sequenced in a study of response to subunit inactivated influenza vaccine. TCRdb itself ran the RT-PCR reads through MiXCR, one entry per CDR3 protein. The table records over 150,000 distinct CDR3 sequences, about 10% of them present only once. The sequenced sample was CD8+ T cells sorted from PBMCs, obtained 23 to 25 months after vaccination. The receptors originated from a man between 50 and 75 years old who received an inactivated influenza vaccine.

Ten or more counts support this clonotype. This rearrangement joins TRBV27 to TRBJ2-1; TRBD2 aligns across 10 bases. Trimming cost V 1 base and J 8 bases; bases outside gene matches: 11. Germline V lookup: CDR1 MNHEY, CDR2 SMNVEV (reference sequence). The CDR3 is made up of 17 amino acids. The CDR3 region is CASSLLVAGGSGDEQFF. The CDR3 DNA is TGTGCCAGCAGTTTATTAGTAGCGGGGGGATCCGGCGATGAGCAGTTCTTC.

The genes are TRBV5-6 and TRBJ2-1, with D possibly matching TRBD1 (6 bases). V lost 1 base to trimming and J lost 10 bases, with 9 bases between them. Germline V gene lookup returns CDR1 SGHDT and CDR2 YYEEEE. The CDR3 covers 12 residues. The CDR3 loop is CASSLTDREQFF. The CDR3 nucleotides read TGTGCCAGCAGCTTGACGGACAGAGAGCAGTTCTTC.

A few counts support this clonotype. The rearrangement links TRBV7-9 to TRBJ2-3, with a tentative D call TRBD2 (5 bases). There are 15 residues in the CDR3. In germline, CDR1 is SEHNR, CDR2 FQNEAQ (reference sequence). V dropped 1 base and J dropped 3 bases, with 11 bases sitting between them. The CDR3 DNA is TGTGCCAGCAGCTTAGAGCTGGGGAGAACAGATACGCAGTATTTT. It encodes CASSLELGRTDTQYF.

This chain links TRBV27 with TRBJ2-7; 9 nucleotides align to TRBD2. The CDR3 loop spans 13 amino acids. J gave up 3 bases and V 7 bases, and 4 bases lay outside the gene matches. Germline V gene data show CDR1 as MNHEY and CDR2 as SMNVEV (reference sequence). As DNA, the CDR3 is TGTGCCAGCACCCCGACTAGCGGCTACGAGCAGTACTTC. Protein product: CASTPTSGYEQYF.

This clonotype was recorded many times. The chain links TRBV15 to TRBJ2-2; D ambiguous. The CDR3 is 16 amino acids. CDR1 and CDR2 (germline): LNHNV, YYDKDF (reference sequence). Between the trimmed V and J ends, which lost 0 bases and 6 bases, there was a span of 14 bases. CDR3 sequence: CATSRDPRTGSGELFF. The CDR3 nucleotides are TGTGCCACCAGCAGAGATCCCCGTACTGGGTCCGGGGAGCTGTTTTTT.

This clonotype was detected only a few times. This rearrangement joins TRBV12-3 or TRBV12-4 to TRBJ2-1; D is unresolved. The CDR3 totals 12 residues. V lost 5 bases and J 7 bases, leaving 9 bases between the germline ends. The CDR3 DNA sequence: TGTGCCAGCAGTCCTCGGACGAATGAGCAGTTCTTC. Translating gives CASSPRTNEQFF.

A few counts support this clonotype. This chain links TRBV27 with TRBJ2-1, with 11 positions matching TRBD2. The CDR3 consists of 16 residues. After removal of 1 base from V and 2 bases from J, the junction contained 1 base not matched to a gene. Germline values: CDR1 MNHEY, CDR2 SMNVEV (reference sequence). The CDR3 nucleotides are TGTGCCAGCAGTTTATTAGCGGGAGGGACCTACAATGAGCAGTTCTTC. Translated: CASSLLAGGTYNEQFF.

In this sample, this clonotype turned up many times. The CDR3 spells CSFRGTDSYEQYF. The CDR3 nucleotides are TGCAGCTTCCGGGGGACAGACTCCTACGAGCAGTACTTC. The chain uses TRBV29-1 and TRBJ2-7; TRBD1 might be the D (7 bases). Germline V gives CDR1 SQVTM, CDR2 ANQGSEA. The CDR3 contains 13 residues. Trimming left V 8 bases short and J 0 bases short, with 14 bases between.

Turning to this clonotype: One junction end does not reproduce the germline sequence, and a read error may be involved. The CDR3, as DNA: TGCGCCAGCATCCAAGGGATCAGGGGGGGAGGCACCGGGGAGCTGTTTTTT. It is translated as CASIQGIRGGGTGELFF. The chain joins TRBV4-3 to TRBJ2-2; D is tentatively TRBD1 or TRBD2 (7 bases each). CDR1 is LGHNA and CDR2 is YSLEER in the germline V gene. CDR3 length equals 17 residues.

This clonotype was seen repeatedly, ten times or more. This sequence joins TRBV19 and TRBJ2-7; D unresolved. CDR3 length equals 15 residues. Germline CDR1 and CDR2: LNHDA and SQIVND (reference sequence). Trimming removed 4 bases from V and 2 bases from J, with 15 bases in between. The CDR3: CASSTDPIGPYEQYF. The CDR3 coding sequence is TGTGCCAGTAGTACCGATCCCATCGGACCCTACGAGCAGTACTTC.

V usage is TRBV29-1 and J usage is TRBJ1-2; no reliable D call. The CDR3 runs to 10 residues. Trimming left V 5 bases short and J 6 bases short, with 7 bases between. The germline V gene encodes CDR1 SQVTM and CDR2 ANQGSEA. This chain's CDR3 is CSVFRDGYTF. The CDR3 DNA sequence: TGCAGCGTTTTTCGAGATGGCTACACCTTC.

This sequence joins TRBV29-1 and TRBJ2-3, with 8 bases identical to TRBD1. The CDR3 covers 13 residues. The V gene's germline CDR1 is SQVTM and CDR2 ANQGSEA. Germline trimming cut 7 bases from V and 2 bases from J; bases unmatched to any gene: 5. CDR3 DNA sequence: TGCAGCGGACGGGACAGGTCCACAGATACGCAGTATTTT. This translates into CSGRDRSTDTQYF.

This clonotype came up a few times. This chain uses TRBV11-2 with TRBJ2-1; D is unresolved. CDR1 is SGHAT, CDR2 FQNNGV, per germline. Trimming took 1 base from V and 7 from J, leaving 17 bases between them. The length of the CDR3 is 16 residues. The CDR3 nucleotides are TGTGCCAGCAGCTTAGGAGGTGGCAGGTTTGGGAATGAGCAGTTCTTC. This gives the protein CASSLGGGRFGNEQFF. Full variable domain (remainder filled in from reference TRBV11-2 and TRBJ2-1): EAGVAQSPRYKIIEKRQSVAFWCNPISGHATLYWYQQILGQGPKLLIQFQNNGVVDDSQLPKDRFSAERLKGVDSTLKIQPAKLEDSAVYLCASSLGGGRFGNEQFFGPGTRLTVL.

The CDR3 reads CASSQDRDSPLHF. For the CDR3, the DNA is TGCGCCAGCAGCCAAGACAGGGATTCACCCCTCCACTTT. This rearrangement joins TRBV4-3 to TRBJ1-6; the D gene is possibly TRBD1 (5 bases). The CDR3 contains 13 residues. Per the germline V gene, CDR1 is LGHNA and CDR2 is YSLEER. Trimming took off 0 bases at V and 8 bases at J, with 5 bases between the two ends.

This clonotype appeared a few times. The V gene is TRBV12-3 or TRBV12-4, the J gene TRBJ2-1; the D call may be TRBD1 or TRBD2 (5 bases each). V was cut by 3 bases and J by 5 bases, with 20 bases left in between. The CDR3 has 17 residues. The CDR3 nucleotides read TGTGCCAGCAGTTTCCACCGTCCGGGACGGATAAACAATGAGCAGTTCTTC. Amino acid sequence: CASSFHRPGRINNEQFF.

The V and J genes are TRBV6-5 and TRBJ1-1; possible D gene TRBD1, 6 bases. The germline V gene encodes CDR1 MNHEY and CDR2 SVGAGI. V was cut by 7 bases and J by 7 bases, with 13 bases left in between. The CDR3 covers 12 residues. CDR3 DNA sequence: TGTGCCAGCAAGGGGGGGAGAGGTGAAGCTTTCTTT. Residues: CASKGGRGEAFF.

In its sample, this clonotype was seen many times. The V call is TRBV24-1, the J call TRBJ2-7; D possibly corresponds to TRBD1 (6 bases). The V gene's germline CDR1 is KGHDR and CDR2 SFDVKD. Trimming left V 6 bases short and J 2 bases short, with 10 bases between. The CDR3 spans 13 residues. The CDR3 coding sequence is TGTGCCACCAGTCCCAGGGGCACCTACGAGCAGTACTTC. Translating it yields CATSPRGTYEQYF.

This chain links TRBV12-3 or TRBV12-4 with TRBJ2-1; TRBD1 matches 8 bases. V lost 5 bases and J lost 10; bases outside the gene matches: 13. The CDR3 sequence is 15 residues long. The CDR3 bases are TGTGCCAGCAGTACGACAGGGGACCCCCAGCGGGAGCAGTTCTTC. It translates to CASSTTGDPQREQFF.